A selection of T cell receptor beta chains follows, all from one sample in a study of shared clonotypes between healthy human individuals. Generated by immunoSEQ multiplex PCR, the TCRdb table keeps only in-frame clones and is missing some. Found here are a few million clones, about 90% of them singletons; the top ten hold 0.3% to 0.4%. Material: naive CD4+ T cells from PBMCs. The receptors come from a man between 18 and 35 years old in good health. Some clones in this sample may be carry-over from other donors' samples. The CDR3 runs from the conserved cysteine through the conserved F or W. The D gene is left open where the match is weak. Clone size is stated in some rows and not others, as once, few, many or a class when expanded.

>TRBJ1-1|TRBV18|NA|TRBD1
TGTGCCAGCTCACCATCCGGACAGGGGGTCACTGAAGCTTTCTTT
CASSPSGQGVTEAFF
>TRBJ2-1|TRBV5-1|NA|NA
TGCGCCAGCAGCTTCTCCGATGTAGAGGCGCAGTTCTTC
CASSFSDVEAQFF
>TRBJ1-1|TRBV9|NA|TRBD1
TGTGCCAGCAGCCGAGGGGTAGGGGGCGAGGACACTGAAGCTTTCTTT
CASSRGVGGEDTEAFF
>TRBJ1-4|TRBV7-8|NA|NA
TGTGCCAGCAGCGCCCGTCCGATTAATGAAAAACTGTTTTTT
CASSARPINEKLFF
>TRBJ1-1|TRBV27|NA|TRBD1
TGTGCCAGCAGTCCACAGGGGGCGCTTAACACTGAAGCTTTCTTT
CASSPQGALNTEAFF
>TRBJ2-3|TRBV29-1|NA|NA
TGCAGCGTTCTGGAGGGGACAGATACGCAGTATTTT
CSVLEGTDTQYF
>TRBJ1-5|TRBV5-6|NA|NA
TGTGCCAGCAGTTTCCGGACCGATTATCAGCCCCAGCATTTT
CASSFRTDYQPQHF
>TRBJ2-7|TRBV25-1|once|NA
TGTGCCAGCAGTGGTCCGGGGTGGGACGAGCAGTACTTC
CASSGPGWDEQYF
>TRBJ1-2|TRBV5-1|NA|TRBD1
TGCGCCAGCAGCTTGGAGAACAGGGGTGCTGAAGGCTACACCTTC
CASSLENRGAEGYTF
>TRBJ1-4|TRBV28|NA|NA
TGTGCCAGCAGTTTTGGGCCTGGTGAAAAACTGTTTTTT
CASSFGPGEKLFF
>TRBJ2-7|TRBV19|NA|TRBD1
TGTGCCAGTAGTACCGGAAGACAGGGGCGAGAGCAGTACTTC
CASSTGRQGREQYF
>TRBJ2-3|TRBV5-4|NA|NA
TGTGCCAGCAGCTTGGCTGGCGGAGACTACACAGATACGCAGTATTTT
CASSLAGGDYTDTQYF
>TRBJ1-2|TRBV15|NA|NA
TGTGCCACCAGCAGAGCAGGGAGCTATGGCTACACCTTC
CATSRAGSYGYTF
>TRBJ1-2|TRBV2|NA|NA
TGTGCCAGCAGTCCAGGGTCACGCTATGGCTACACCTTC
CASSPGSRYGYTF
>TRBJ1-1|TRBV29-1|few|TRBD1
TGCAGCGCATGCCCAGGGGGCACTGAAGCTTTCTTT
CSACPGGTEAFF
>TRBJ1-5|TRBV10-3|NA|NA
TGTGCCATCAGGGACTCCCAAGGGCCCCAGCATTTT
CAIRDSQGPQHF
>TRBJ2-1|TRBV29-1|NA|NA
TGCGGAGCCGGGTCCGCCGAGCAGTTCTTC
CGAGSAEQFF
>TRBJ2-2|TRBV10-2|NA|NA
TGCGCCAGCCGGGACGCCTCGTACACCGGGGAGCTGTTTTTT
CASRDASYTGELFF
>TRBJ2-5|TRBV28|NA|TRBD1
TGTGCCAGCAGAGGTACCCCGGGACAGGGGTACCAAGAGACCCAGTACTTC
CASRGTPGQGYQETQYF
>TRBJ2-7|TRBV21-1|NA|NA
TGTGCCAGCAGCCAGAGAGGACAGGGGGGAGCCTACGAGCAGTACTTC
CASSQRGQGGAYEQYF
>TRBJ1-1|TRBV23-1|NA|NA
TGCGCCAGCAGTCGGTTCCAGGGAATTAACGTCGGGAACACTGAAGCTTTCTTT
CASSRFQGINVGNTEAFF
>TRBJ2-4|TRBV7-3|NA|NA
TGTGCCAGCAGCATATCTCTACTAGCCAAAAACATTCAGTACTTC
CASSISLLAKNIQYF
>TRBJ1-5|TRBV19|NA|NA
TGTGCCAGTAGTATATCCAGAGATAGCAATCAGCCCCAGCATTTT
CASSISRDSNQPQHF